This T cell receptor beta chain was recorded in a study of cytomegalovirus exposure and HLA in healthy donors. Primers included in the PCR were 60 Vbeta and 13 Jbeta primers. TCRdb keeps only in-frame clones here, not all; method: immunoSEQ multiplex PCR. The sample has roughly 150,000 clones, around four fifths seen once. V was trimmed by 3 bases and J by 6 bases, leaving 9 bases between them. The CDR3 covers 13 residues. Germline CDR1 reads LNHDA; CDR2 reads SQIVND (reference sequence). The TCR sequence derives from a boy between 2 and 10 years old in good health and CMV-seronegative. V and J are TRBV19 and TRBJ1-5; weak D call: TRBD1 (5 bases). The sequencing sample was made of PBMCs. The CDR3 sequence: CASSIGGSQPQHF. CDR3 DNA: TGTGCCAGTAGTATCGGGGGGAGTCAGCCCCAGCATTTT.